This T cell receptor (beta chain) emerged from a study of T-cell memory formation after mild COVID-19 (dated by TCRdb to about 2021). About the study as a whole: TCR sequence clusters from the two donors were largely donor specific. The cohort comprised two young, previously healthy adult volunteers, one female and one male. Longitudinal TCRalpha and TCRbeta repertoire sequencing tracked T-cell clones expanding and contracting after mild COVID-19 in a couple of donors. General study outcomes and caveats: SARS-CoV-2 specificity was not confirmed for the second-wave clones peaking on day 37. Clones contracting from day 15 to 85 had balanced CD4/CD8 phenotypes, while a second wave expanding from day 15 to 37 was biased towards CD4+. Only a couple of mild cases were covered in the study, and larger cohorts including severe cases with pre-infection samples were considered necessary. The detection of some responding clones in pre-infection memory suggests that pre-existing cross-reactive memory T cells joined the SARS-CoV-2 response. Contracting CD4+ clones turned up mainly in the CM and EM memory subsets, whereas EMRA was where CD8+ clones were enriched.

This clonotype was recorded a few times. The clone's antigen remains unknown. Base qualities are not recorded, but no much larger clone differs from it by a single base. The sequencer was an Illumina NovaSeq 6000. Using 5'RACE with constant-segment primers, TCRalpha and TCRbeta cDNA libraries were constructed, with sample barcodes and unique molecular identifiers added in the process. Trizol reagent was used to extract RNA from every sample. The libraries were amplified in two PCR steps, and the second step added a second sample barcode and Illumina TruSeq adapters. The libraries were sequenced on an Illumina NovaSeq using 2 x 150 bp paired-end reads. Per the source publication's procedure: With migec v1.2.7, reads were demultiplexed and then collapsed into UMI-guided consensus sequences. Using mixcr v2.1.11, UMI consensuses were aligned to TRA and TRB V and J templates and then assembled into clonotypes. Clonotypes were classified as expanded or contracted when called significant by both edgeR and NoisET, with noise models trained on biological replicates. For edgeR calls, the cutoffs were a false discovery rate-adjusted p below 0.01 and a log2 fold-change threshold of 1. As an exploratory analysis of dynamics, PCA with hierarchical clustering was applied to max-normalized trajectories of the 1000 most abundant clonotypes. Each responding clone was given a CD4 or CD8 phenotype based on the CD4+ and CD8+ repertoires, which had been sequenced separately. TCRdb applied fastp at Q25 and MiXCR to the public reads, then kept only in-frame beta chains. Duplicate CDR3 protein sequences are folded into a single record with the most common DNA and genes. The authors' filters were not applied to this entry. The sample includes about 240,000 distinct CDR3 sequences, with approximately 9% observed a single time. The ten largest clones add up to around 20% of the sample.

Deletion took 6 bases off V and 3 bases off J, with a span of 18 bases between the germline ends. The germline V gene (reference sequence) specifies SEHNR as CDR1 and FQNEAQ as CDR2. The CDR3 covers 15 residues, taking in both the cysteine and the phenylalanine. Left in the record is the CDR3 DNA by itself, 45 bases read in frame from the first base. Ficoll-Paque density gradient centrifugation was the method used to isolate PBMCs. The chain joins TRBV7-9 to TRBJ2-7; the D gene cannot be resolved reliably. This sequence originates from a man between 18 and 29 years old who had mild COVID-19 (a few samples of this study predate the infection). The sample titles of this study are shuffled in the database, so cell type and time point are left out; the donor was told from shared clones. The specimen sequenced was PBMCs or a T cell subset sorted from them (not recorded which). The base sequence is TGTGCCAGCAGTTCGACCGGGCTCCAAATCTACGAGCAGTACTTC. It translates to CASSSTGLQIYEQYF.